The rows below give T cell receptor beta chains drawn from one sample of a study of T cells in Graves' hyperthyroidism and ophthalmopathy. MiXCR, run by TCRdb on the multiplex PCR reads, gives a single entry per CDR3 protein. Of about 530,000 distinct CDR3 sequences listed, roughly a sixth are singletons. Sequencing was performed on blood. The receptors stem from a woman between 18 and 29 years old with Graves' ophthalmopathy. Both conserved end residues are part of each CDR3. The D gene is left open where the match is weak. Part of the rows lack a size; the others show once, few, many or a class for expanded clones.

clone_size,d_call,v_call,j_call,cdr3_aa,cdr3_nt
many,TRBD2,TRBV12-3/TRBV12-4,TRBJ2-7,CASSGAGGDSYEQYF,TGTGCCAGCAGTGGGGCGGGGGGAGACTCCTACGAGCAGTACTTC
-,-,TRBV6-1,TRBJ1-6,CASSLGSDYNSPLHF,TGTGCCAGCAGTTTGGGCAGCGACTATAATTCACCCCTCCACTTT
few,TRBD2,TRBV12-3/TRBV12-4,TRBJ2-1,CASSSPLAGGPRYNEQFF,TGTGCCAGCAGTTCTCCACTAGCGGGAGGTCCCCGGTACAATGAGCAGTTCTTC
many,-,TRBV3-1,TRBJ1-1,CASSQGSPTEAFF,TGTGCCAGCAGCCAAGGGTCTCCCACGGAAGCTTTCTTT
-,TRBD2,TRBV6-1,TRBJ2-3,CASTRAGVFTDTQYF,TGTGCCAGCACCCGTGCGGGAGTATTTACAGATACGCAGTATTTT
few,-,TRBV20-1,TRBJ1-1,CSADLARWDTEAFF,TGCAGTGCCGACTTGGCGCGGTGGGACACTGAAGCTTTCTTT
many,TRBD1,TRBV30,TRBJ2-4,CAWSGGTGGKNIQYF,TGTGCCTGGAGTGGAGGGACAGGGGGAAAAAACATTCAGTACTTC
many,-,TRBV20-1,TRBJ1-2,CSAGQQVIKNYGYTF,TGCAGTGCTGGTCAACAGGTCATTAAAAACTATGGCTACACCTTC
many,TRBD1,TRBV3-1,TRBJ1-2,CASSQDQSRGGMEDGYTF,TGTGCCAGCAGCCAAGATCAATCCAGGGGGGGAATGGAAGACGGCTACACCTTC
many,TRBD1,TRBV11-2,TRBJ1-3,CASSLSDRVGNTIYF,TGTGCCAGCAGCTTATCAGACAGGGTGGGAAACACCATATATTTT
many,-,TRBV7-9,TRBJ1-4,CASSLGGVNEKLFF,TGTGCCAGCAGCTTAGGGGGCGTGAATGAAAAACTGTTTTTT
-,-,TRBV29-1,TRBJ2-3,CSVHIFSEGTRSPDTQYF,TGCAGCGTTCATATTTTCTCTGAAGGGACACGGTCCCCAGATACGCAGTATTTT
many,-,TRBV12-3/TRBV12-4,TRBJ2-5,CASSQTRDKYF,TGTGCCAGCAGTCAAACTAGAGACAAGTACTTC
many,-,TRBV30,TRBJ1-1,CALRAGNTEAFF,TGTGCTTTGAGGGCGGGGAACACTGAAGCTTTCTTT
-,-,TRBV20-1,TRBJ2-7,CSARDWNLYEQYF,TGCAGTGCTAGAGATTGGAATCTCTACGAGCAGTACTTC
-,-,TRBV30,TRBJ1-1,CAWAMGGVRDTEAFF,TGTGCCTGGGCCATGGGGGGAGTACGGGACACTGAAGCTTTCTTT
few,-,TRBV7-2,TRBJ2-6,CASSLGNSGANVLTF,TGTGCCAGCAGCTTAGGAAACTCTGGGGCCAACGTCCTGACTTTC
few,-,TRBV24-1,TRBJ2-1,CATSDLRWLGQFF,TGTGCCACCAGTGATCTCAGGTGGCTGGGGCAGTTCTTC
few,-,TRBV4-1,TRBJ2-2,CASSQVKATGELFF,TGCGCCAGCAGCCAAGTGAAGGCCACCGGGGAGCTGTTTTTT